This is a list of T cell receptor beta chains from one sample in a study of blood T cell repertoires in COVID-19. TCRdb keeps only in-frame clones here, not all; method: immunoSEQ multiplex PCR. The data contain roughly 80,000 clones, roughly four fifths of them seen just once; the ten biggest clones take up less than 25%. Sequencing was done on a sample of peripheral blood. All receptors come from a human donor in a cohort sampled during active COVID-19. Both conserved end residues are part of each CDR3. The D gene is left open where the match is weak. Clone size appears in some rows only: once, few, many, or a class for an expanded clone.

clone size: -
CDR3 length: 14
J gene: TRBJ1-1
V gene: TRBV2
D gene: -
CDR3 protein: CASSEMGGDTEAFF
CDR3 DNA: TGTGCCAGCAGTGAAATGGGCGGGGACACTGAAGCTTTCTTT

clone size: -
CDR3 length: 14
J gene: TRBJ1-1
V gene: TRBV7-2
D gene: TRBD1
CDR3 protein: CASSSGQGHTEAFF
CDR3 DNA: TGTGCCAGCAGCTCCGGACAGGGACACACTGAAGCTTTCTTT

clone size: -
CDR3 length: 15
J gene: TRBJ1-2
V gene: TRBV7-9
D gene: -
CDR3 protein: CASSLVAATNYGYTF
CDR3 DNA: TGTGCCAGCAGCTTAGTGGCAGCGACTAACTATGGCTACACCTTC

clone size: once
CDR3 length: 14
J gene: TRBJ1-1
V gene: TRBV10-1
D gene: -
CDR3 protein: CASSRVRGGTEAFF
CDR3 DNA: TGCGCCAGCAGTCGCGTCAGGGGTGGCACTGAAGCTTTCTTT

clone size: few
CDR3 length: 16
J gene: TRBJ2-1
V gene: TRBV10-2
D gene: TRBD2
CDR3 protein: CASRGGGGGSYNEQFF
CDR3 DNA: TGCGCCAGCAGGGGTGGCGGGGGAGGCTCCTACAATGAGCAGTTCTTC

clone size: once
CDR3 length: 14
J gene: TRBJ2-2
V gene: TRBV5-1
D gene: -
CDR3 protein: CASSLQPRSGELFF
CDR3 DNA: TGCGCCAGCAGCTTACAACCCCGTTCCGGGGAGCTGTTTTTT

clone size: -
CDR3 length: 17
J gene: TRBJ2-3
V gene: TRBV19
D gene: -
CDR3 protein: CASSALKDYLSTDTQYF
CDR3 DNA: TGTGCCAGTAGTGCCCTAAAGGACTACCTAAGCACAGATACGCAGTATTTT

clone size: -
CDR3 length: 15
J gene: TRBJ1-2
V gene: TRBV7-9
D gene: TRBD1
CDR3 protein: CASSLAPDRGYGYTF
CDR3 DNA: TGTGCCAGCAGCTTAGCACCTGACAGGGGCTATGGCTACACCTTC

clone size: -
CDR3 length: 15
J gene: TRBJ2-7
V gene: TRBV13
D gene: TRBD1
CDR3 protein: CASSPRTGGSYEQYF
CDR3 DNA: TGTGCCAGCAGCCCCCGGACAGGGGGCTCCTACGAGCAGTACTTC

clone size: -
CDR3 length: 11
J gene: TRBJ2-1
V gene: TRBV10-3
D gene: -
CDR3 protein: CAISGLNEQFF
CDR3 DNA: TGTGCCATCAGCGGACTAAATGAGCAGTTCTTC

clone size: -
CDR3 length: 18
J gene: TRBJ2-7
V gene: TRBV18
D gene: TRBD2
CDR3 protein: CASSPIAGTSGGNYEQYF
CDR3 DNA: TGTGCCAGCTCACCGATAGCCGGGACTAGCGGGGGAAACTACGAGCAGTACTTC